These 15 T cell receptor beta chains originate from one sample sequenced in a study of T cell repertoires in cytomegalovirus infection. TCRdb re-called the reads through MiXCR, storing one row per CDR3 protein. In the table there are about 740,000 distinct CDR3 sequences, about 30% of which are singletons. These receptors lack a known antigen. Sequencing used cultured PBMCs, obtained from culture after CMV antigen stimulation. These receptors were collected from a human donor in good health (CMV status not recorded). Some clones in this sample may be carry-over from other donors' samples.

The rearrangement uses TRBV6-8 and TRBJ2-2; 9 positions match TRBD1. Germline loops: CDR1 MNHGY, CDR2 SAAAGT. The CDR3 is made up of 15 amino acids. With 7 bases clipped from V and 5 bases from J, the junction kept 8 bases outside the gene matches. Here the CDR3 reads CASTADGQGTGELFF. The CDR3 DNA reads TGTGCCAGCACCGCCGACGGACAGGGGACCGGGGAGCTGTTTTTT.

This clonotype occurred a few times. J is TRBJ2-1 and V is TRBV6-1; no reliable D call. Trimming removed 8 bases from V and 7 bases from J, with 15 bases in between. The CDR3 has 13 amino acids. The V gene's germline CDR1 is MNHNS and CDR2 SASEGT. CDR3 residues: CASSAVTQNEQFF. The CDR3 DNA is TGTGCCAGCTCGGCGGTCACCCAAAATGAGCAGTTCTTC.

This clonotype appeared a few times. The V and J genes are TRBV12-3 or TRBV12-4 and TRBJ1-6, with TRBD1 matching over 11 bases. J lost 9 bases, V lost 5 bases, and 3 bases had no gene match. There are 14 residues in the CDR3. CDR3 bases: TGTGCCAGCAGTCGGACAGGGGGCGGTTCACCCCTCCACTTT. Protein sequence: CASSRTGGGSPLHF.

This clonotype was counted a few times. This sequence joins TRBV29-1 and TRBJ2-7; the match to TRBD1 covers 9 bases. The V gene end was trimmed by 6 bases and the J gene end by 3 bases; junction bases not matched to a gene: 9. This CDR3 is 14 amino acids long. Germline V CDR1 and CDR2: SQVTM, ANQGSEA. As DNA, the CDR3 is TGCAGCGTGGGACAGGGTTCGCGGTTCTACGAGCAGTACTTC. Its translation is CSVGQGSRFYEQYF.

This clonotype has ten or more counts. The chain uses TRBV6-2 or TRBV6-3 and TRBJ2-1; TRBD1 is a possible D gene (6 bases). In germline, CDR1 is MNHEY, CDR2 SVGEGT. Trimming pared 4 bases from V and 5 bases from J, leaving 18 bases between. This CDR3 contains 16 residues. The CDR3 bases are TGTGCCAGCAGTTTCCGTGGTTGGACAGAAAACAATGAGCAGTTCTTC. It translates to CASSFRGWTENNEQFF.

The rearrangement joins TRBV4-2 to TRBJ2-3, with TRBD2 identical over 11 bases. CDR3 length: 15 residues. From germline, CDR1 is LGHNA and CDR2 YNFKEQ. After removal of 1 base from V and 4 bases from J, the junction contained 1 base not matched to a gene. The CDR3 DNA follows: TGTGCCAGCAGCCAAGGGACTAGCGGGTCAGATACGCAGTATTTT. Translated: CASSQGTSGSDTQYF.

This clonotype was recorded many times. The chain couples TRBV7-8 to TRBJ2-7, with D perhaps TRBD2 (6 bases). This CDR3 spans 13 amino acids. The V end was cut by 0 bases, the J end by 9 bases, with 12 bases between. The V gene's germline CDR1 is SGHVS and CDR2 FQNEAQ. The CDR3: CASSLAVRGGQYF. The CDR3 nucleotides read TGTGCCAGCAGCTTAGCGGTTAGGGGAGGGCAGTACTTC.

The chain links TRBV2 to TRBJ2-3; D remains ambiguous. Trimming shortened V by 2 bases and J by 4 bases, and 16 bases separated the two germline ends. CDR1 SNHLY and CDR2 FYNNEI come from the germline V gene. The CDR3 loop spans 16 amino acids. The CDR3, as DNA: TGTGCCAGCAGTGAAAGTTTCCTAACCGGAGCAGATACGCAGTATTTT. Its translation: CASSESFLTGADTQYF. The complete variable domain, with remaining parts taken from reference TRBV2 and TRBJ2-3, reads EPEVTQTPSHQVTQMGQEVILRCVPISNHLYFYWYRQILGQKVEFLVSFYNNEISEKSEIFDDQFSVERPDGSNFTLKIRSTKLEDSAMYFCASSESFLTGADTQYFGPGTRLTVL.

This chain links TRBV7-9 with TRBJ2-2; D is unresolved. From germline, CDR1 is SEHNR and CDR2 FQNEAQ (reference sequence). V was pared by 2 bases and J by 3 bases, with 7 bases between. The length of the CDR3 is 14 residues. The CDR3 loop is CASSLFTDTGELFF. The CDR3 DNA sequence: TGTGCCAGCAGCTTATTCACCGACACCGGGGAGCTGTTTTTT.

In its sample, this clonotype was seen many times. The V call is TRBV7-6, the J call TRBJ2-7; 7 bases map to TRBD2. The CDR3 loop spans 15 amino acids. The V and J ends lost 5 bases and 4 bases, in that order; junction bases with no gene match: 11. CDR1 and CDR2 from the germline V gene are SGHVS and FNYEAQ. CDR3 DNA: TGTGCCAGCAGCCTCGAACTAGCGAGTCCTTACGAGCAGTACTTC. Translating it yields CASSLELASPYEQYF.

The V call is TRBV12-3 or TRBV12-4, the J call TRBJ2-5; D not certain. V was pared by 2 bases and J by 0 bases, with 4 bases between. There are 13 residues in the CDR3. The CDR3 DNA follows: TGTGCCAGCAGTTTACCCAACCAAGAGACCCAGTACTTC. Protein sequence: CASSLPNQETQYF.

The chain recombines TRBV18 with TRBJ1-5, with D tentatively TRBD1 (5 bases). The V and J ends lost 6 bases and 6 bases respectively, with 12 bases between them. CDR1 is KGHSH and CDR2 is LQKENI in the germline V gene. The CDR3 extends over 13 amino acids. The CDR3 sequence: CASSQTGGQPQHF. The CDR3 DNA sequence: TGTGCCAGCTCTCAAACGGGGGGTCAGCCCCAGCATTTT.

The genes are TRBV2 and TRBJ2-2; D unclear. The V end was cut by 1 base, the J end by 1 base, with 7 bases between. The CDR3 is 15 amino acids. The V gene's germline CDR1 is SNHLY and CDR2 FYNNEI. In DNA form, the CDR3 reads TGTGCCAGCAGTGAAGGGGTCTTGAACACCGGGGAGCTGTTTTTT. Translating it yields CASSEGVLNTGELFF.

The V gene is TRBV12-3 or TRBV12-4, the J gene TRBJ2-3; either TRBD1 or TRBD2 may supply D (6 bases each). The CDR3 spans 14 residues. Trimming left V 6 bases short and J 6 bases short, with 16 bases between. CDR3 loop: CASSVGGSLDTQYF. The DNA of the CDR3 is TGTGCCAGCAGCGTGGGGGGCTCGCTGGATACGCAGTATTTT.

This sequence joins TRBV7-6 and TRBJ1-2, with 7 positions matching TRBD1. V lost 2 bases and J lost 4; bases outside the gene matches: 7. Germline assignment: CDR1 SGHVS and CDR2 FNYEAQ. This CDR3 has 15 amino acids. In DNA form, the CDR3 reads TGTGCCAGCAGCTTATCGACAGGGAGGACCTATGGCTACACCTTC. This translates into CASSLSTGRTYGYTF.